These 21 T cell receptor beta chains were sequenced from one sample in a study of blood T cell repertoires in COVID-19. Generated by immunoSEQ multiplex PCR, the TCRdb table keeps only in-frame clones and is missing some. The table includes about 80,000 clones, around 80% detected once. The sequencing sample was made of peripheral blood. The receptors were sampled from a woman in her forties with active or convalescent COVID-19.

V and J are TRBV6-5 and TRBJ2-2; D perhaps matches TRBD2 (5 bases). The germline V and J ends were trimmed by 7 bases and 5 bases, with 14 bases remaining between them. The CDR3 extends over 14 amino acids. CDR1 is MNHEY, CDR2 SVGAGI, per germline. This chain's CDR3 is CASTNRGGTGELFF. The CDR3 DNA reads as TGTGCCAGCACCAACCGGGGTGGGACCGGGGAGCTGTTTTTT.

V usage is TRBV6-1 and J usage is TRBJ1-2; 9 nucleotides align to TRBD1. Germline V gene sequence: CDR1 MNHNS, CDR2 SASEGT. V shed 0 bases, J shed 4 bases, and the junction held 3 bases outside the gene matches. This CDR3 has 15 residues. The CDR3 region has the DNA TGTGCCAGCAGTGAAGCCGGGACAGGGAGCTATGGCTACACCTTC. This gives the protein CASSEAGTGSYGYTF.

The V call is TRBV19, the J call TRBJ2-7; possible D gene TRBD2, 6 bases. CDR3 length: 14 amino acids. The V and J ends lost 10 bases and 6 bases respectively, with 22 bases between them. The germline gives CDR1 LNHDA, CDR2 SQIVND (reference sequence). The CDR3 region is CATRRGISVGEQYF. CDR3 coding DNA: TGTGCCACCCGGAGGGGCATCTCGGTAGGCGAGCAGTACTTC. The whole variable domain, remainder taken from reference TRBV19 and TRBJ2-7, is DGGITQSPKYLFRKEGQNVTLSCEQNLNHDAMYWYRQDPGQGLRLIYYSQIVNDFQKGDIAEGYSVSREKKESFPLTVTSAQKNPTAFYLCATRRGISVGEQYFGPGTRLTVT.

Written as DNA, the CDR3 is TGTGCCAGCAGTCAATTCGTGGGACAGGCTCACGAGCAGTACTTC. Translated: CASSQFVGQAHEQYF. The chain employs TRBV27 and TRBJ2-7; TRBD1 matches 8 bases. Germline V gene data show CDR1 as MNHEY and CDR2 as SMNVEV (reference sequence). J gave up 5 bases and V 5 bases, and 11 bases lay outside the gene matches. The CDR3 consists of 15 residues.

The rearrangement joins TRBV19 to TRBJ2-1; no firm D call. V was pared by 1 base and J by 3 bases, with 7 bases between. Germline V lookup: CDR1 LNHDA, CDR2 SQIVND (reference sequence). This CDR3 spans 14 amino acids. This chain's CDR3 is CASSIGGFYNEQFF. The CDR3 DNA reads TGTGCCAGTAGTATAGGTGGCTTCTACAATGAGCAGTTCTTC.

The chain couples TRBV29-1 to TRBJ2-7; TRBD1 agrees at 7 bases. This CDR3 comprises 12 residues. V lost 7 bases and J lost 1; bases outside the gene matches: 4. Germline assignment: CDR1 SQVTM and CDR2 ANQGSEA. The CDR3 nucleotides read TGCAGCGCAACGGACAGGTCCTACGAGCAGTACTTC. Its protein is CSATDRSYEQYF.

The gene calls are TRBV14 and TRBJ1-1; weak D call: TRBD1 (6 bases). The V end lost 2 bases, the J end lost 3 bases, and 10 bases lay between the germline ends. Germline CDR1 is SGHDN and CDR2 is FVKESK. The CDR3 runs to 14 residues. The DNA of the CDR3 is TGTGCCAGCAGCCAATGGGGGGGGCACACTGAAGCTTTCTTT. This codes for CASSQWGGHTEAFF.

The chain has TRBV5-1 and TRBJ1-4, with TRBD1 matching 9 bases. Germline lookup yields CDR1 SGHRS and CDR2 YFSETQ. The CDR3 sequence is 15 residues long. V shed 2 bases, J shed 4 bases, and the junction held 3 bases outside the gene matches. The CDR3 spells CASSFGTGINEKLFF. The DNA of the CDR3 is TGCGCCAGCAGCTTCGGGACAGGGATTAATGAAAAACTGTTTTTT.

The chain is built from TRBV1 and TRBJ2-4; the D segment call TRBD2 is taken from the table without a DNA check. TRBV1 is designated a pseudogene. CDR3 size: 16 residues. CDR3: CTSSQVVFYAKNIQYF. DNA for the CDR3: TGCACCAGCAGCCAAGTCGTCTTCTACGCCAAAAACATTCAGTACTTC.

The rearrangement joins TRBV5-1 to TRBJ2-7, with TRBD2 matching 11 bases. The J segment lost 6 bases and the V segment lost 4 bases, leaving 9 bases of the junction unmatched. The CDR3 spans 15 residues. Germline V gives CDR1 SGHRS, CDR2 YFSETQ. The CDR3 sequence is CASSRLAGGSLEQYF. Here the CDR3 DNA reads TGCGCCAGCAGCCGGTTAGCGGGAGGGTCTCTCGAGCAGTACTTC.

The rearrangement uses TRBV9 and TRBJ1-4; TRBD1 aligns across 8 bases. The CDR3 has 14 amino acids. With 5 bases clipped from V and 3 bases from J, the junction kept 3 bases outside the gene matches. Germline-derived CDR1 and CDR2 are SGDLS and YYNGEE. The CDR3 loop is CASSRQGSNEKLFF. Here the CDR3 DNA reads TGTGCCAGCAGTCGACAGGGGTCTAATGAAAAACTGTTTTTT.

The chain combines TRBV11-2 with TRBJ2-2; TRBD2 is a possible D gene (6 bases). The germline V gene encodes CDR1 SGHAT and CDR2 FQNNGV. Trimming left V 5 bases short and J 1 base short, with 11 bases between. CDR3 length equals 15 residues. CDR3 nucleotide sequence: TGTGCCAGCAGCGTAGGGGACTGGAACACCGGGGAGCTGTTTTTT. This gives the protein CASSVGDWNTGELFF.

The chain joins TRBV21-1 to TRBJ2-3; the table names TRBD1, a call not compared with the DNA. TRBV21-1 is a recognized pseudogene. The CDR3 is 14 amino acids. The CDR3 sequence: CAISTGVVRDTQYF. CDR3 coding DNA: TGTGCCATCTCGACAGGGGTTGTAAGAGATACGCAGTATTTT.

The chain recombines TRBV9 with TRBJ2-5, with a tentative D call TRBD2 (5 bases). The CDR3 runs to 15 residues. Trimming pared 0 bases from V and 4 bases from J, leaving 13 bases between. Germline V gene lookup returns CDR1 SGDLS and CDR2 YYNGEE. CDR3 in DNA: TGTGCCAGCAGCGTAGCTCCGGGGAGTGGAGAGACCCAGTACTTC. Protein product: CASSVAPGSGETQYF.

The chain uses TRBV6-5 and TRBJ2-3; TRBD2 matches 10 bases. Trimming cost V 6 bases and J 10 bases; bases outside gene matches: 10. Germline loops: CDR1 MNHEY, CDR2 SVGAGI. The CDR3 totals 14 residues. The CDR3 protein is CASSLSGGPPPQYF. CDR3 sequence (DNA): TGTGCCAGCAGCCTTAGCGGGGGGCCCCCACCGCAGTATTTT.

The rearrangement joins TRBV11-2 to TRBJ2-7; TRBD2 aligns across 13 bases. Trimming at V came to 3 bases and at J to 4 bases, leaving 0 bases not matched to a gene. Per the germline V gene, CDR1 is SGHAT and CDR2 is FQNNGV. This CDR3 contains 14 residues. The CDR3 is CASSLGLAGYEQYF. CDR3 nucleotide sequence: TGTGCCAGCAGCTTGGGACTAGCGGGATACGAGCAGTACTTC.

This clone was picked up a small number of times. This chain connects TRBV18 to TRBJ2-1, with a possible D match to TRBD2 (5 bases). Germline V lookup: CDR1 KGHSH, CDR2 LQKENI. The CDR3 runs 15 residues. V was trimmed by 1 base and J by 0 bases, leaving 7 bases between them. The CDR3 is CASSPLGSSYNEQFF. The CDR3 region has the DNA TGTGCCAGCTCACCACTGGGGAGCTCCTACAATGAGCAGTTCTTC.

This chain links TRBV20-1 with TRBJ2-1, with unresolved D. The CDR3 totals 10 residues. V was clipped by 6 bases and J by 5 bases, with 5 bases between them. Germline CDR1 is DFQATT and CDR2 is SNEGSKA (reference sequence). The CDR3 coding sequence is TGCAGTGCGAGGAACAATGAGCAGTTCTTC. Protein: CSARNNEQFF.

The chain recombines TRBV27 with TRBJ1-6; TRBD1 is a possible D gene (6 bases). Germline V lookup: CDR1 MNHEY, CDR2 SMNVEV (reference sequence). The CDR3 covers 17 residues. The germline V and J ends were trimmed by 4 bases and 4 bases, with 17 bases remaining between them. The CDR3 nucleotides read TGTGCCAGCAGTTCCGACTGGACAGCCGGATATAATTCACCCCTCCACTTT. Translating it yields CASSSDWTAGYNSPLHF.

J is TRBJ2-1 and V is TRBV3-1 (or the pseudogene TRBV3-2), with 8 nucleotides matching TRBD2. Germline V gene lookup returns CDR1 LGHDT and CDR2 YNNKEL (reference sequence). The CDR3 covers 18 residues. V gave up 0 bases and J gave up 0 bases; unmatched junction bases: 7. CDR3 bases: TGTGCCAGCAGCCAAGATGAAGTAGCGGGAAACTCCTACAATGAGCAGTTCTTC. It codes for CASSQDEVAGNSYNEQFF.

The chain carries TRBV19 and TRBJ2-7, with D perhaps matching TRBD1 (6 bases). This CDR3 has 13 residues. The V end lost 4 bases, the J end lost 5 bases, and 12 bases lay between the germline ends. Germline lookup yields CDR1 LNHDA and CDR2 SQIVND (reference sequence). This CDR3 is CASSRQVGHEQYF. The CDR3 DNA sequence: TGTGCCAGTAGTAGACAGGTCGGCCACGAGCAGTACTTC. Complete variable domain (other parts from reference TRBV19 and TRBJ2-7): DGGITQSPKYLFRKEGQNVTLSCEQNLNHDAMYWYRQDPGQGLRLIYYSQIVNDFQKGDIAEGYSVSREKKESFPLTVTSAQKNPTAFYLCASSRQVGHEQYFGPGTRLTVT.